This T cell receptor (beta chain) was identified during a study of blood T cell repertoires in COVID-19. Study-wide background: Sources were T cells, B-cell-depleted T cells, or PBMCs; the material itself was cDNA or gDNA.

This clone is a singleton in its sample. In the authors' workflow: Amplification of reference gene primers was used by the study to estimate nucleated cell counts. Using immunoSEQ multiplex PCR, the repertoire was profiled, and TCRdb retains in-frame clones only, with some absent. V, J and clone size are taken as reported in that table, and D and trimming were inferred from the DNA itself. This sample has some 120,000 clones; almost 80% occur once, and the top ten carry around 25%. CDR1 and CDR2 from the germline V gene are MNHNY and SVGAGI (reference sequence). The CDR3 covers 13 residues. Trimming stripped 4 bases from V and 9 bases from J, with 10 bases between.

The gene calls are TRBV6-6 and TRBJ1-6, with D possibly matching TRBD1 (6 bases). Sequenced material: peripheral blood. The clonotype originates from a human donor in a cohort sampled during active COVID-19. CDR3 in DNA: TGTGCCAGCAGTTCCAGGGGAATTTCACCCCTCCACTTT. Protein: CASSSRGISPLHF.